The clone carrying this TCR beta chain was recorded at least ten times. The antigen is undetermined. Noted time point: sample taken at primary tumor resection. Sequencing of whole RNA from tumor, nontumor lung or frozen PBMC involved no sorting. The data were obtained in a study of spatial heterogeneity in lung cancer. Turning to the study itself: Sequences of the beta chain were consistently detected in greater numbers than alpha-chain sequences.

Every individual TCR cDNA molecule carried its own unique molecular identifier, which allowed correction of PCR and sequencing errors. Via MiXCR, TCRdb re-called the 5' RACE reads, giving one row per CDR3 protein. The repertoire holds some 20,000 distinct CDR3 sequences, with 3% to 3.5% as singletons. This CDR3 contains 16 residues. The V and J ends lost 4 bases and 4 bases, in that order; junction bases with no gene match: 11. Per the germline V gene, CDR1 is SNHLY and CDR2 is FYNNEI. Overall study findings and caveats: More often at tumor resection than at routine follow-up, ubiquitous expanded tumor TCRs were detected in the blood.

The sample here was PBMCs, taken at surgery. The receptor's source is a female donor with early-stage non-small cell lung cancer. This chain uses TRBV2 with TRBJ2-7, with TRBD1 matching over 9 bases. The CDR3 sequence is CASSGDRDLISYEQYF. CDR3 sequence (DNA): TGTGCCAGCAGTGGGGACAGGGACTTAATTTCTTACGAGCAGTACTTC.